This T cell receptor (beta chain) was identified during a study of blood T cells in healthy people across ages. Study-wide results and limits: Observed TCR beta diversity per million T cells went down as age went up. This fall followed a roughly linear course with age.

Alongside a J-beta primer mix, a sample-barcoded 5' primer served in a second PCR lasting roughly 7 to 11 cycles. Via MiXCR, TCRdb re-called the 5' RACE reads, giving one row per CDR3 protein. The repertoire has some 320,000 distinct CDR3 sequences, about 25% of them found once; the top ten carry 25% to 35%. For every donor, a draw yielded around 10 milliliters of peripheral blood. Notes on this clonotype: As yet, its antigen is unknown.

Germline V gene lookup returns CDR1 SGHTA and CDR2 FQGNSA. Trimming left V 5 bases short and J 7 bases short, with 15 bases between. The CDR3 totals 14 residues. The source of this sequence is a woman aged 70-85 years in good health. V and J are TRBV7-2 and TRBJ2-1; D gene ambiguous. The sample was blood. The CDR3 reads CASSPRGYANEQFF. The CDR3 DNA sequence: TGTGCCAGCAGCCCCCGTGGATATGCAAATGAGCAGTTCTTC.